This TCR beta chain was sequenced during a study of shared clonotypes between healthy human individuals. On the study more broadly: A few men and a couple of women, aged 18 to 49, were donors.

Within Nashville, Tennessee resided all donors, each a Caucasian adult. Sequencing was at deep level. As handled by the study authors: Owing to the provision of junction-only sequences devoid of quality scores by immunoSEQ, filtering differed. The protocol was immunoSEQ multiplex PCR, while the TCRdb copy is restricted to in-frame clones and leaves out a portion. V, J and clone size derive from that table, while D and trimming were established from the DNA sequence. Counted here are 450,000 to 650,000 clones, around 76% occurring once; the ten biggest clones make up 12%. The source is a woman aged 35 to 49 in good health. Some clones in this sample may be carry-over from other donors' samples. Sequenced material: PBMCs.

The CDR3 DNA reads as TGTGCCAGCAGTCGGGACAGCCCCTACAATGAGCAGTTCTTC. Its protein is CASSRDSPYNEQFF. V is TRBV25-1 and J is TRBJ2-1; 7 bases match TRBD1. The germline CDR1 and CDR2 sequences are MGHDK and SYGVNS. This CDR3 has 14 amino acids. Trimming removed 5 bases from V and 2 bases from J; junction bases left unmatched: 3. The full variable domain, completed using reference TRBV25-1 and TRBJ2-1, is EADIYQTPRYLVIGTGKKITLECSQTMGHDKMYWYQQDPGMELHLIHYSYGVNSTEKGDLSSESTVSRIRTEHFPLTLESARPSHTSQYLCASSRDSPYNEQFFGPGTRLTVL.